This T cell receptor beta chain was observed in a study of blood T cell repertoires in COVID-19. Study details: Nucleic acid was either cDNA or gDNA, and it came from T cells, B-cell-depleted T cells, or PBMCs.

Method: immunoSEQ multiplex PCR; TCRdb's copy keeps in-frame clones and lacks some. The data hold about 67,000 clones, with roughly 73% observed a single time. Germline CDR1 is SGHTA and CDR2 is FQGTGA. The CDR3 has 15 residues. The V end was cut by 2 bases, the J end by 6 bases, with 15 bases between. J is TRBJ2-3 and V is TRBV7-3; tentative D call: TRBD2 (5 bases). The sequence derives from a woman aged 60-75 years with acute or convalescent COVID-19. Sample: peripheral blood. The CDR3 spells CASSLGLRPGDTQYF. In DNA form, the CDR3 reads TGTGCCAGCAGCTTAGGCCTTCGGCCGGGGGATACGCAGTATTTT.